These T cell receptor beta chains were read from a single sample in a study of blood T cell repertoires in COVID-19. The assay was immunoSEQ multiplex PCR, and TCRdb's table has in-frame clones only and misses some. The data hold roughly 200,000 clones, with around 87% observed a single time. The sequenced sample was peripheral blood. The receptor source for this set is a woman aged 50 to 60 with COVID-19, enrolled during active disease. Both conserved end residues are part of each CDR3. The D gene is left open where the match is weak. Not all rows give a size; the values are once, few, many and, for expanded clones, a class.

j_gene: TRBJ2-3; d_gene: -; v_gene: TRBV3-1/TRBV3-2; abundance: once; CDR3aa: CASSQWGQDTDTQYF; CDR3nt: TGTGCCAGCAGCCAATGGGGACAAGACACAGATACGCAGTATTTT
j_gene: TRBJ1-2; d_gene: -; v_gene: TRBV5-4; abundance: -; CDR3aa: CASRGGGNYGYTF; CDR3nt: TGTGCCAGCAGAGGGGGGGGCAACTATGGCTACACCTTC
j_gene: TRBJ2-1; d_gene: TRBD1; v_gene: TRBV5-1; abundance: -; CDR3aa: CASSLGGQIYNEQFF; CDR3nt: TGCGCCAGCAGCTTGGGGGGACAGATCTACAATGAGCAGTTCTTC
j_gene: TRBJ1-1; d_gene: -; v_gene: TRBV3-1/TRBV3-2; abundance: once; CDR3aa: CASSLRNTEAFF; CDR3nt: TGTGCCAGCAGCCTCAGGAACACTGAAGCTTTCTTT
j_gene: TRBJ1-4; d_gene: -; v_gene: TRBV6-6; abundance: -; CDR3aa: CASSFQRREKLFF; CDR3nt: TGTGCCAGCAGTTTCCAGCGTAGGGAAAAACTGTTTTTT
j_gene: TRBJ2-3; d_gene: TRBD2; v_gene: TRBV28; abundance: once; CDR3aa: CASTRVGGVGDTQYF; CDR3nt: TGTGCCAGCACTCGAGTCGGGGGGGTGGGAGATACGCAGTATTTT
j_gene: TRBJ2-1; d_gene: -; v_gene: TRBV10-1; abundance: -; CDR3aa: CASSESKAPSSYNEQFF; CDR3nt: TGCGCCAGCAGTGAGTCGAAGGCGCCTAGCTCCTACAATGAGCAGTTCTTC
j_gene: TRBJ1-5; d_gene: -; v_gene: TRBV27; abundance: -; CDR3aa: CASSLAGGNQPQHF; CDR3nt: TGTGCCAGCAGTTTGGCAGGTGGGAATCAGCCCCAGCATTTT
j_gene: TRBJ2-2; d_gene: -; v_gene: TRBV15; abundance: -; CDR3aa: CATSIPGQELFF; CDR3nt: TGTGCCACCAGCATCCCGGGACAGGAGCTGTTTTTT
j_gene: TRBJ2-5; d_gene: -; v_gene: TRBV4-1; abundance: -; CDR3aa: CASSPGLTIGETQYF; CDR3nt: TGCGCCAGCAGCCCGGGACTCACCATTGGGGAGACCCAGTACTTC
j_gene: TRBJ2-1; d_gene: -; v_gene: TRBV5-1; abundance: -; CDR3aa: CASSSNAGYDNEQFF; CDR3nt: TGCGCCAGCAGTTCCAACGCGGGGTACGACAATGAGCAGTTCTTC
j_gene: TRBJ2-2; d_gene: TRBD1; v_gene: TRBV10-1; abundance: -; CDR3aa: CASKMDRGNTGELFF; CDR3nt: TGCGCCAGCAAAATGGACAGGGGGAACACCGGGGAGCTGTTTTTT
j_gene: TRBJ2-3; d_gene: -; v_gene: TRBV6-2/TRBV6-3; abundance: -; CDR3aa: CASSYSQDTQYF; CDR3nt: TGTGCCAGCAGTTACTCCCAAGATACGCAGTATTTT
j_gene: TRBJ1-2; d_gene: TRBD1; v_gene: TRBV9; abundance: -; CDR3aa: CASSVEPSPRWGTGDYGYTF; CDR3nt: TGTGCCAGCAGCGTAGAACCCTCCCCCCGATGGGGGACAGGGGACTATGGCTACACCTTC
j_gene: TRBJ1-1; d_gene: -; v_gene: TRBV5-1; abundance: -; CDR3aa: CASSLEIGGNTEAFF; CDR3nt: TGCGCCAGCAGCTTGGAAATCGGGGGGAACACTGAAGCTTTCTTT
j_gene: TRBJ1-4; d_gene: -; v_gene: TRBV27; abundance: -; CDR3aa: CASAKGELFF; CDR3nt: TGTGCCAGCGCTAAAGGGGAACTGTTTTTT
j_gene: TRBJ2-1; d_gene: -; v_gene: TRBV11-2; abundance: -; CDR3aa: CASSLGLARANEQFF; CDR3nt: TGTGCCAGCAGCTTAGGTCTAGCGAGGGCCAATGAGCAGTTCTTC
j_gene: TRBJ1-6; d_gene: -; v_gene: TRBV5-3; abundance: -; CDR3aa: CARSLTGLYNSPLHF; CDR3nt: TGTGCCAGAAGCTTGACAGGGCTTTATAATTCACCCCTCCACTTT
j_gene: TRBJ2-7; d_gene: -; v_gene: TRBV7-2; abundance: -; CDR3aa: CASSSFASGSEQYF; CDR3nt: TGTGCCAGCAGCTCCTTTGCTAGTGGGAGCGAGCAGTACTTC
j_gene: TRBJ1-2; d_gene: TRBD1; v_gene: TRBV19; abundance: once; CDR3aa: CASSWTGHYGYTF; CDR3nt: TGTGCCAGTAGCTGGACAGGTCACTATGGCTACACCTTC
j_gene: TRBJ2-3; d_gene: TRBD2; v_gene: TRBV2; abundance: -; CDR3aa: CASSEIERGVHFNTDTQYF; CDR3nt: TGTGCCAGCAGTGAAATCGAGCGGGGGGTACATTTCAACACAGATACGCAGTATTTT
j_gene: TRBJ2-6; d_gene: TRBD1; v_gene: TRBV5-1; abundance: -; CDR3aa: CASTFDRAGANVLTF; CDR3nt: TGCGCCAGCACCTTTGACAGGGCTGGGGCCAACGTCCTGACTTTC
j_gene: TRBJ2-5; d_gene: -; v_gene: TRBV12-3/TRBV12-4; abundance: -; CDR3aa: CASSDRRETQYF; CDR3nt: TGTGCCAGCAGCGACAGACGGGAGACCCAGTACTTC
j_gene: TRBJ1-1; d_gene: TRBD1; v_gene: TRBV6-5; abundance: -; CDR3aa: CASSPYDRVAEAFF; CDR3nt: TGTGCCAGCAGTCCATATGACAGGGTCGCTGAAGCTTTCTTT
j_gene: TRBJ1-4; d_gene: -; v_gene: TRBV5-1; abundance: -; CDR3aa: CASSLLGTRGLFF; CDR3nt: TGCGCCAGCAGCCTACTAGGGACTAGGGGACTGTTTTTT
j_gene: TRBJ1-1; d_gene: TRBD1; v_gene: TRBV27; abundance: -; CDR3aa: CASSTPGQGDTEAFF; CDR3nt: TGTGCCAGCAGTACACCGGGACAGGGGGACACTGAAGCTTTCTTT
j_gene: TRBJ2-2; d_gene: TRBD1; v_gene: TRBV7-6; abundance: once; CDR3aa: CASSLSGGSTGELFF; CDR3nt: TGTGCCAGCAGCTTGTCAGGGGGTAGCACCGGGGAGCTGTTTTTT
j_gene: TRBJ2-5; d_gene: TRBD2; v_gene: TRBV7-9; abundance: few; CDR3aa: CASSHGGAETQYF; CDR3nt: TGTGCCAGCAGCCACGGGGGGGCAGAGACCCAGTACTTC
j_gene: TRBJ2-2; d_gene: -; v_gene: TRBV5-6; abundance: -; CDR3aa: CASSRGTANTGELFF; CDR3nt: TGTGCCAGCAGCCGCGGGACGGCGAACACCGGGGAGCTGTTTTTT
j_gene: TRBJ2-3; d_gene: TRBD2; v_gene: TRBV6-5; abundance: -; CDR3aa: CASSLSGGADTQYF; CDR3nt: TGTGCCAGCAGTCTCAGCGGGGGGGCAGATACGCAGTATTTT
j_gene: TRBJ1-2; d_gene: TRBD1; v_gene: TRBV12-3/TRBV12-4; abundance: -; CDR3aa: CASSLGTGWGYTF; CDR3nt: TGTGCCAGCAGTTTAGGGACAGGGTGGGGCTACACCTTC
j_gene: TRBJ1-1; d_gene: TRBD1; v_gene: TRBV5-6; abundance: -; CDR3aa: CASSFDRDPTEAFF; CDR3nt: TGTGCCAGCAGCTTTGACAGGGATCCCACTGAAGCTTTCTTT
j_gene: TRBJ1-2; d_gene: -; v_gene: TRBV9; abundance: once; CDR3aa: CASSAVARRARGYTF; CDR3nt: TGTGCCAGCAGCGCTGTAGCCCGCAGGGCGCGAGGCTACACCTTC
j_gene: TRBJ2-1; d_gene: -; v_gene: TRBV11-2; abundance: -; CDR3aa: CASSLVRGDDEQFF; CDR3nt: TGTGCCAGCAGCTTAGTCAGGGGGGACGATGAGCAGTTCTTC
j_gene: TRBJ2-1; d_gene: TRBD2; v_gene: TRBV4-1; abundance: -; CDR3aa: CASSPHSGGEYNEQFF; CDR3nt: TGCGCCAGCAGCCCGCACTCGGGGGGGGAGTACAATGAGCAGTTCTTC
j_gene: TRBJ1-4; d_gene: TRBD1; v_gene: TRBV7-8; abundance: -; CDR3aa: CASSRDRVGEKLFF; CDR3nt: TGTGCCAGCAGCCGAGACAGGGTAGGCGAAAAACTGTTTTTT
j_gene: TRBJ1-6; d_gene: -; v_gene: TRBV19; abundance: -; CDR3aa: CASSQALSSPLHF; CDR3nt: TGTGCCAGTAGTCAAGCGCTTAGTTCACCCCTCCACTTT
j_gene: TRBJ2-5; d_gene: -; v_gene: TRBV7-2; abundance: -; CDR3aa: CASSLWGPTGQETQYF; CDR3nt: TGTGCCAGCAGCTTATGGGGCCCCACAGGGCAAGAGACCCAGTACTTC
j_gene: TRBJ1-1; d_gene: -; v_gene: TRBV7-9; abundance: -; CDR3aa: CASSFLTGLNTEAFF; CDR3nt: TGTGCCAGCAGCTTCCTTACCGGGTTGAACACTGAAGCTTTCTTT
j_gene: TRBJ2-7; d_gene: TRBD1; v_gene: TRBV7-9; abundance: -; CDR3aa: CASIPVGTGSYEQYF; CDR3nt: TGTGCCAGCATTCCGGTGGGGACAGGGAGTTACGAGCAGTACTTC
j_gene: TRBJ1-1; d_gene: -; v_gene: TRBV2; abundance: once; CDR3aa: CASSVTANTEAFF; CDR3nt: TGTGCCAGCAGTGTGACAGCGAACACTGAAGCTTTCTTT
j_gene: TRBJ1-5; d_gene: -; v_gene: TRBV11-2; abundance: -; CDR3aa: CASSSLPGRSNQPQHF; CDR3nt: TGTGCCAGCAGCTCTCTACCCGGGAGGAGCAATCAGCCCCAGCATTTT
j_gene: TRBJ1-1; d_gene: -; v_gene: TRBV10-2; abundance: -; CDR3aa: CASTGVTEAFF; CDR3nt: TGCGCCAGCACAGGGGTGACTGAAGCTTTCTTT
j_gene: TRBJ1-2; d_gene: TRBD1; v_gene: TRBV7-8; abundance: once; CDR3aa: CASSPDRVTNYGYTF; CDR3nt: TGTGCCAGCAGTCCGGACAGGGTTACAAACTATGGCTACACCTTC
j_gene: TRBJ1-6; d_gene: -; v_gene: TRBV9; abundance: few; CDR3aa: CASSAGSNNSPLHF; CDR3nt: TGTGCCAGCAGCGCCGGGAGTAACAATTCACCCCTCCACTTT
j_gene: TRBJ2-5; d_gene: TRBD1; v_gene: TRBV5-1; abundance: -; CDR3aa: CASSPLGDRRGETQYF; CDR3nt: TGCGCCAGCAGCCCTTTAGGGGACAGGAGGGGGGAGACCCAGTACTTC
j_gene: TRBJ2-5; d_gene: -; v_gene: TRBV10-2; abundance: -; CDR3aa: CASSEGARTQYF; CDR3nt: TGCGCCAGCAGTGAGGGGGCCCGGACCCAGTACTTC
j_gene: TRBJ2-5; d_gene: TRBD1; v_gene: TRBV5-1; abundance: -; CDR3aa: CASSLGQMETQYF; CDR3nt: TGCGCCAGCAGCCTGGGACAGATGGAGACCCAGTACTTC